This TCR beta chain was identified in a study of blood T cell repertoires in COVID-19. Study-level background: The study drew acute and convalescent COVID-19 samples from the United States, Italy and Spain.

Here immunoSEQ multiplex PCR was the method, and the copy in TCRdb shows in-frame clones only, minus some. The sample consists of around 270,000 clones, approximately 85% of them appearing once. This CDR3 region has 15 residues. V lost 0 bases and J 5 bases, leaving 12 bases between the germline ends. CDR1 is SGHRS, CDR2 YFSETQ, per germline. The source material was peripheral blood. The chain recombines TRBV5-1 with TRBJ1-5, with D possibly being TRBD1 (6 bases). The source is a human donor with COVID-19, enrolled during active disease. The donor label of this sample is uncertain. The CDR3 DNA is TGCGCCAGCAGCTTGGGGGATGGGGGCTATCAGCCCCAGCATTTT. This translates into CASSLGDGGYQPQHF.